The source of this T cell receptor beta chain is a study of T cells in Graves' hyperthyroidism and ophthalmopathy (dated by TCRdb to between 2018 and 2021). Background for the entire study: Peripheral blood samples were taken at initial diagnosis, before any treatment was given. To identify distinguishing TCR V-J signatures, a discovery cohort of about 100 patients was used, comprising 43 with Graves' ophthalmopathy and some 57 with stable Graves' hyperthyroidism. An independent validation cohort of around 19 hyperthyroidism patients and approximately 17 patients who later progressed to ophthalmopathy tested prospective prediction of ophthalmopathy. The roughly 90 discovery patients were divided at random into training and test sets in a 7:3 ratio. The study also compared thyroid tissue and blood T-cell repertoires from about six Graves' hyperthyroidism patients. Following sampling, methimazole starting at 30 mg daily was given to hyperthyroidism patients, and high-dose intravenous methylprednisolone was given to ophthalmopathy patients. The paper reports TCR Vbeta CDR3 sequencing of over 130 peripheral blood samples: over 40 ophthalmopathy, under 85 hyperthyroidism and some 17 progressor patients.

There are many counts of this clonotype. No cognate antigen has been identified for it. No clone much larger than this one lies a single base away; base qualities are absent. The paper as a whole reports these results and caveats: During validation, the model predicted progression to ophthalmopathy a median of approximately 6.5 months ahead of onset, with almost 71% sensitivity and roughly 75% specificity. No statistical method was used to set the sample size in advance, and investigators knew the group allocation. Most expanded thyroid clonotypes (frequency above 0.001) were also found in blood, which suggests that blood repertoires may mirror thyroid immune responses. A model built on a 13 V-J signature distinguished ophthalmopathy from stable hyperthyroidism, reaching 85% to 90% sensitivity and about 81% specificity in cross-validation and 80%/75% in testing.

Ophthalmopathy patients had moderately to severely active disease, with a Clinical Activity Score of 3 or more, a NOSPECS grade of 4 or more, and a disease duration of less than 3 months. The study excluded patients with uncontrolled infections, other autoimmune diseases, pregnancy or lactation. Diagnoses relied on clinical symptoms, serum thyroxine and TRAb, thyroid ultrasound and orbital computed tomography. PBMCs were separated from roughly 9.6 ml of fresh peripheral blood using Ficoll-Paque density gradient centrifugation. Total RNA was extracted with Trizol reagent, and quality was checked on an Agilent 2100 Bioanalyzer. TCR beta CDR3 regions were amplified from RNA transcripts. The TCR CDR3 was subjected to a first round of RT-PCR using the HTBI primer set and the Qiagen OneStep RT-PCR kit. A second multiplex PCR round built the libraries, followed by size selection and purification. The libraries were sequenced on an Illumina HiSeq2000 using paired-end 100 bp reads. As for the authors' bioinformatics: SOAPnuke was used to process the raw data, removing reads that contained adapters or uncalled bases, had a mean Phred below 15, or lacked an exact match to the constant primer or identifier. High-quality paired reads were merged using COPE v1.2.5, and each unique nucleotide sequence was defined as a clonotype. MiTCR v1.1 was used to align clonotypes to the IMGT TRBV, TRBD and TRBJ reference segments. The analysis was restricted to V-J combinations with a frequency above 0.0001, which together covered approximately 99% of the repertoires. The TCS score was defined as F50 (clonal expansion) divided by E x V (chaos), with BLOSUM62-based TCRdist calculated between CDR3 peptides within each V-J. Welch's t-statistics and random forest reduced 514 V-J features to roughly 13, which were used in a naive Bayes classifier (R e1071). TCRdb cleaned the public reads at Q25 with fastp, built clones with MiXCR and kept in-frame beta chains. Merged by CDR3 protein, the rows form single entries marked with the most common genes and DNA. The V and J calls shown here were made by TCRdb, not taken from the authors' results. The sample table contains 500,000 to 800,000 distinct CDR3 sequences; only one count was recorded for about 15% of them. Around 13% of the sample lies in the top ten.

Sequencing was done on a sample of blood. This receptor was identified in a woman aged 50 to 60 with Graves' ophthalmopathy.

At the DNA level, the sequence is TGTGCCAGCAGTTTACGAGGTAGACATGGGGATGAGCAGTTCTTC. Protein translation: CASSLRGRHGDEQFF. The rearrangement joined TRBV28 to TRBJ2-1; the D segment cannot be called with confidence. Taken from cysteine to phenylalanine, the CDR3 has 15 residues. Just the 45-base CDR3 DNA is kept, in frame starting at base 1. From the germline V gene, CDR1 is MDHEN and CDR2 is SYDVKM. V drops 2 bases and J drops 8 bases, leaving 16 bases in between.